These 20 T cell receptor beta chains were sequenced from one sample in a study of metastatic and nonmetastatic thyroid tumors. Thyroid surgery took place with no prior treatment in any patient. TCRdb re-called clones from the PCR reads using MiXCR. The sample includes roughly 65,000 clones, more than 13% of them seen just once. Specimen: blood. The receptors were sampled from a male donor with papillary thyroid cancer or a benign thyroid nodule (not recorded which). Some clones in this sample may be carry-over from other donors' samples.

This clone showed up many times. Other DNA sequences within the sample encode an identical CDR3. The V gene is TRBV10-3, the J gene TRBJ2-7; possibly TRBD1 for D (7 bases). Trimming stripped 2 bases from V and 6 bases from J, with 26 bases between. There are 18 residues in the CDR3. From germline, CDR1 is ENHRY and CDR2 SYGVKD. CDR3 nucleotides: TGTGCCATCAGTGAGGACCTTAGACAGGGCCCCTCGGGAGTCGAGCAGTACGTC. It specifies CAISEDLRQGPSGVEQYV.

A few counts support this clone. The rearrangement uses TRBV27 and TRBJ2-3, with D possibly matching TRBD1 (5 bases). CDR1 and CDR2 (germline): MNHEY, SMNVEV (reference sequence). With 8 bases removed from V and 0 bases from J, the gap between germline ends came to 15 bases. This CDR3 is 15 amino acids long. CDR3 protein: CASGPRQTSTDTQYF. In DNA, the CDR3 is TGTGCCAGCGGGCCAAGACAGACGAGCACAGATACGCAGTATTTT.

This clone has only a few counts. A read error may account for a junction end that differs from germline. The rearrangement links TRBV6-1 to TRBJ1-3; D is unresolved. Germline-derived CDR1 and CDR2 are MNHNS and SASEGT. The CDR3 is made up of 16 amino acids. The CDR3 nucleotides are TGTGCCAGCAGCCAAGGGCGGTACATCTCTGTAAACACCATATATTTT. Translated, it gives CASSQGRYISVNTIYF.

This clone was seen at least ten times. The gene calls are TRBV6-2 or TRBV6-3 and TRBJ2-7; TRBD2 is a possible D gene (6 bases). CDR1 is MNHEY, CDR2 SVGEGT, per germline. Trimming took 0 bases from V and 2 from J, leaving 17 bases between them. The CDR3 is made up of 17 amino acids. The DNA of the CDR3 is TGTGCCAGCAGTTACTCGCGTAACGTGGACTACACCTACGAGCAGTACTTC. This sequence encodes CASSYSRNVDYTYEQYF.

This clone was counted only a few times. The limits of the CDR3 on the DNA are not certain, so only TCRdb's listed CDR3 is given. V is TRBV12-3 or TRBV12-4 and J is TRBJ2-3; the listed D gene, TRBD2, was not tested against the DNA. Including both end residues, the CDR3 is 16 amino acids long. This CDR3 is CASILVPAVCTDTQYF.

This clone was observed many times. The chain uses TRBV20-1 and TRBJ2-7; D is ambiguous. Trimming pared 5 bases from V and 1 base from J, leaving 12 bases between. CDR3 length equals 13 residues. Germline CDR1 DFQATT, CDR2 SNEGSKA (reference sequence). In DNA, the CDR3 is TGCAGTGCTCGGAAGTTAGCTTCCTACGAGCAGTACTTC. Translating gives CSARKLASYEQYF.

This clone came up many times. The chain combines TRBV6-1 with TRBJ2-4; the D is unclear. V was pared by 6 bases and J by 0 bases, with 15 bases between. Germline-derived CDR1 and CDR2 are MNHNS and SASEGT. The CDR3 contains 16 residues. The CDR3 reads CASSPRMRGAKNIQYF. The CDR3 bases are TGTGCCAGCAGCCCCCGGATGAGAGGAGCCAAAAACATTCAGTACTTC.

There are many counts of this clone. For the CDR3, the DNA is TGTGCCAGTAGTTATAGCTGGGACTTGAACACTGAAGCTTTCTTT. It yields the protein CASSYSWDLNTEAFF. This sequence joins TRBV19 and TRBJ1-1, with a tentative D call TRBD1 (5 bases). Per the germline V gene, CDR1 is LNHDA and CDR2 is SQIVND (reference sequence). The CDR3 has 15 amino acids. V shed 5 bases and J shed 0 bases, with 13 bases lying between them. The variable domain in full, with the rest retrieved from reference TRBV19 and TRBJ1-1, is DGGITQSPKYLFRKEGQNVTLSCEQNLNHDAMYWYRQDPGQGLRLIYYSQIVNDFQKGDIAEGYSVSREKKESFPLTVTSAQKNPTAFYLCASSYSWDLNTEAFFGQGTRLTVV.

This clone was seen repeatedly, ten times or more. This rearrangement joins TRBV11-3 to TRBJ2-3; weak D call: TRBD1 (6 bases). The CDR3 has 18 residues. CDR1 and CDR2 (germline): SGHNT, YENEEA. V lost 4 bases and J lost 0, with 20 bases in between. The CDR3 is CASSSRTASISSTDTQYF. CDR3 nucleotides: TGTGCCAGCAGCTCGCGGACAGCTTCTATTTCTAGCACAGATACGCAGTATTTT.

This clone was seen at least ten times. V and J are TRBV9 and TRBJ1-2, with D possibly TRBD1 on 6 matching bases. The germline V gene has CDR1 SGDLS and CDR2 YYNGEE. The CDR3 has 15 residues. V lost 0 bases and J 4 bases, leaving 13 bases between the germline ends. The CDR3 loop is CASSVGGGASYGYTF. The CDR3 DNA is TGTGCCAGCAGCGTAGGGGGGGGCGCTTCCTATGGCTACACCTTC.

V gene TRBV6-1 combines with J gene TRBJ1-1; no definite D call. Germline V gene lookup returns CDR1 MNHNS and CDR2 SASEGT. V was clipped by 4 bases and J by 1 base, with 7 bases between them. CDR3 size: 13 residues. The CDR3 loop reads CASSVEGNTEAFF. In nucleotides, the CDR3 is TGTGCCAGCAGTGTTGAGGGGAACACTGAAGCTTTCTTT.

This clone was observed many times. The rearrangement links TRBV7-8 to TRBJ1-4; D not certain. Germline V gene data show CDR1 as SGHVS and CDR2 as FQNEAQ. The CDR3 length is 14 residues. Deletions cut 3 bases from V and 3 bases from J, with 8 bases between. The DNA for the CDR3 is TGTGCCAGCAGCTTTCACGGACCTAATGAAAAACTGTTTTTT. Its translation is CASSFHGPNEKLFF.

This clone was counted at least ten times. This rearrangement joins TRBV9 to TRBJ1-3; 8 positions agree with TRBD1. V was clipped by 4 bases and J by 2 bases; unmatched bases: 2. The length of the CDR3 is 14 residues. Per the germline V gene, CDR1 is SGDLS and CDR2 is YYNGEE. CDR3 DNA sequence: TGTGCCAGCAGCCAACAGGGGGCTGGAAACACCATATATTTT. Its protein product is CASSQQGAGNTIYF.

This clone was recorded a few times. At one boundary the junction diverges from the germline segment, which might be a read error. The chain carries TRBV6-1 and TRBJ2-7, with unresolved D. CDR3 length: 12 amino acids. Per germline, CDR1 MNHNS and CDR2 SASEGT. The CDR3 spells CASSGVSCEQYF. The CDR3 bases are TGTGCCAGCAGTGGGGTTTCCTGCGAGCAGTACTTC.

This clone has ten or more counts. For the CDR3, the DNA is TGCAGTGCTAGAAACCCGGGGGGGGGCTACACTGAAGCTTTCTTT. It codes for CSARNPGGGYTEAFF. The rearrangement joins TRBV20-1 to TRBJ1-1, with TRBD1 as a possible D gene (6 bases). Germline lookup yields CDR1 DFQATT and CDR2 SNEGSKA (reference sequence). Trimming took off 2 bases at V and 3 bases at J, with 16 bases between the two ends. There are 15 residues in the CDR3.

At least ten counts were recorded for this clone. Written as DNA, the CDR3 is TGTGCCTGGAGTGTATTTGGGACAGGGGAAAAACTGTTTTTT. Protein: CAWSVFGTGEKLFF. The chain combines TRBV30 with TRBJ1-4; the match to TRBD1 covers 9 bases. The length of the CDR3 is 14 residues. Losses at the gene ends were 0 bases for V and 8 bases for J; bases not matched to a gene: 4. CDR1 is GTSNPN and CDR2 is SVGIG in the germline V gene (reference sequence).

This clone came up many times. This rearrangement joins TRBV14 to TRBJ1-2; a weak D match, TRBD1 (6 bases). Trimming left V 7 bases short and J 4 bases short, with 25 bases between. The CDR3 runs to 17 residues. Germline CDR1 is SGHDN and CDR2 is FVKESK. The CDR3 DNA follows: TGTGCCAGCACCCTCAGTGGGACACGGGGCGGAATCTATGGCTACACCTTC. This sequence encodes CASTLSGTRGGIYGYTF.

Comment on this clone: A much larger clone lies one base from this, so it may be a read error. Other nucleotide sequences from this sample produce the same CDR3. The chain combines TRBV20-1 with TRBJ2-3, with TRBD1 matching over 8 bases. V gave up 4 bases and J gave up 0 bases; unmatched junction bases: 15. The CDR3 runs to 18 residues. The germline V gene has CDR1 DFQATT and CDR2 SNEGSKA (reference sequence). The chain's CDR3 is CSATAGTGLFLSTDTQYF. CDR3 in DNA: TGCAGTGCTACTGCCGGGACAGGTCTATTCCTTAGCACAGATACGCAGTATTTT.

Ten or more counts support this clone. The gene calls are TRBV30 and TRBJ1-4; D is unclear. This CDR3 has 13 residues. Deletions cut 1 base from V and 2 bases from J, with 5 bases between. The germline V gene encodes CDR1 GTSNPN and CDR2 SVGIG (reference sequence). CDR3 bases: TGTGCCTGGAGTGACACGACTAATGAAAAACTGTTTTTT. It codes for CAWSDTTNEKLFF.

This clone came up many times. The chain links TRBV20-1 to TRBJ1-1; D is unclear. The CDR3 runs 13 residues. CDR1 and CDR2 (germline): DFQATT, SNEGSKA (reference sequence). V was clipped by 3 bases and J by 1 base, with 9 bases between them. CDR3 sequence: CSARSRTNTEAFF. Here the CDR3 DNA reads TGCAGTGCTAGGAGCAGAACGAACACTGAAGCTTTCTTT.